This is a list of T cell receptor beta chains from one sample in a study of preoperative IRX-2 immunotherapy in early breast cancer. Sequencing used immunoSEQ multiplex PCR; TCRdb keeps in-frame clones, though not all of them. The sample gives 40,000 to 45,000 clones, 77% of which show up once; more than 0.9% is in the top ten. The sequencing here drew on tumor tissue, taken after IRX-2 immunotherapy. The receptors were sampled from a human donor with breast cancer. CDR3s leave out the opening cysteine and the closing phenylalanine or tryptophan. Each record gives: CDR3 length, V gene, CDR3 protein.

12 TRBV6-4 ASSDSPPGETQY
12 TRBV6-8 ASRGDTLNTEAF
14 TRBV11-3 ASSFGDRGGQETQY
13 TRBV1 ASSQVGGRNEKLF
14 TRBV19 ASTPLAPGGADTQY
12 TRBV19 ASSIKGADYGYT
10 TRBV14 ASSPDRARRH
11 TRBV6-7 ASSPSMADTQY
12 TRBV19 ASRSRQGGQPQH
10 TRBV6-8 ASSVGSYEQY
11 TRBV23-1 ASSLEGRDTQY
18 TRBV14 ASSQDWGTGFWTTNEKLF
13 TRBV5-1 ASSFSGMNWDTQY
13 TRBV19 ASSSLGSGANVLT
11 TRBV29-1 SGWDSALETQY
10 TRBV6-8 ASVPDGNTIY
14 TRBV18 ASSPFTTGNNEKLF